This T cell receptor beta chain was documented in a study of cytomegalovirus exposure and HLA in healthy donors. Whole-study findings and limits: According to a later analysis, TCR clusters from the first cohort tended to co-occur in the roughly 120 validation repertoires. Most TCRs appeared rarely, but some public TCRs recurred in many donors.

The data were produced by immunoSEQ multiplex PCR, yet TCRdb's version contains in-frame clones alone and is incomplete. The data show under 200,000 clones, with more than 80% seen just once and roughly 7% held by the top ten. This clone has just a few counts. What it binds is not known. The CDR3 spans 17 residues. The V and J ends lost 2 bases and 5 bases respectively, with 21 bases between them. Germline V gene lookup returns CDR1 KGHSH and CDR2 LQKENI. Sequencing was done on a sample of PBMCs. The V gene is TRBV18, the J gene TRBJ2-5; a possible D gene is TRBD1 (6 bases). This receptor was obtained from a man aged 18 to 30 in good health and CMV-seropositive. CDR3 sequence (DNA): TGTGCCAGCTCACCATACAACGGGTCAGGGGCACGGGAGACCCAGTACTTC. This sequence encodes CASSPYNGSGARETQYF.